A selection of T cell receptor beta chains follows, all from one sample in a study of blood T cell repertoires in COVID-19. The protocol was immunoSEQ multiplex PCR, while the TCRdb copy is restricted to in-frame clones and leaves out a portion. The sample includes under 200,000 clones, 60% to 85% of them seen just once. The sequenced material came from peripheral blood. The receptors were sampled from a man aged 55 to 70 with active or convalescent COVID-19. Both conserved end residues are part of each CDR3. Fields, in order: V gene, D gene, clone size, J gene, CDR3 DNA, CDR3 protein. D genes are given only for firm matches. The listing skips clone size in some rows; elsewhere it reads once, few, many or a size class.

TRBV5-5	-	-	TRBJ2-7	TGTGCCAGCAGCCCCGAGACTCTACCCTCCTACGAGCAGTACTTC	CASSPETLPSYEQYF
TRBV18	-	-	TRBJ1-1	TGTGCCAGCTCACCACGAACAGGGCCTAAAAACACTGAAGCTTTCTTT	CASSPRTGPKNTEAFF
TRBV5-4	-	once	TRBJ2-7	TGTGCCAGCAGCTTGGACAGGGCAATAGGATACGAGCAGTACTTC	CASSLDRAIGYEQYF
TRBV4-3	TRBD1	-	TRBJ2-2	TGCGCCAGCAGCCAAGATGGAGGGCAGGGGGCACGGCTGTTTTTT	CASSQDGGQGARLFF
TRBV28	-	-	TRBJ2-7	TGTGCCACCCTAAGGGGGGGCCGCGAGCAGTACTTC	CATLRGGREQYF
TRBV3-1/TRBV3-2	-	-	TRBJ2-2	TGTGCCAGCAGCCAAGATTTAGGGAGCGTGGGCACCGGGGAGCTGTTTTTT	CASSQDLGSVGTGELFF
TRBV19	TRBD1	once	TRBJ1-1	TGTGCCAGTAGTATAGATAGGTCGGGACAGGTATCCGAAGCTTTCTTT	CASSIDRSGQVSEAFF
TRBV28	TRBD1	once	TRBJ1-4	TGTGCCAGCAGTCAGACAGGGCCGGGTGAAAAACTGTTTTTT	CASSQTGPGEKLFF
TRBV11-2	TRBD1	-	TRBJ1-2	TGTGCCAGCAGCTCAACAGGGGGTGGCTACACCTTC	CASSSTGGGYTF
TRBV5-1	TRBD2	-	TRBJ2-1	TGCGCCAGCAGCAGCATAGCGGGAGGGCCATCGAATGAGCAGTTCTTC	CASSSIAGGPSNEQFF
TRBV7-9	TRBD1	once	TRBJ1-4	TGTGCCAGCAGCCAGGGACAGCTTAATGAAAAACTGTTTTTT	CASSQGQLNEKLFF
TRBV12-3/TRBV12-4	-	-	TRBJ2-2	TGTGCCAGCAGTTTAGCAGGGGCCGGGGAGCTGTTTTTT	CASSLAGAGELFF
TRBV10-3	TRBD1	-	TRBJ2-7	TGTGCCATCACCCCGGACAGGACCACCTACGAGCAGTACTTC	CAITPDRTTYEQYF
TRBV6-5	-	-	TRBJ2-2	TGTGCCAGCATTATGACAGGTTTCTACGGGGAGCTGTTTTTT	CASIMTGFYGELFF
TRBV5-4	TRBD1	-	TRBJ2-3	TGTGCCAGCAGCGGCGGACAGGGAAGAGCAGATACGCAGTATTTT	CASSGGQGRADTQYF
TRBV4-1	TRBD2	-	TRBJ2-1	TGCGCCAGCAGCCAAGAGGGCCAGCGGGAGGACTACAATGAGCAGTTCTTC	CASSQEGQREDYNEQFF